This TCR beta chain was documented in a study of T cell responses to AZD1222 COVID-19 vaccine (dated by TCRdb to the early 2020s). Context from the whole study: AZD1222 recipients given second doses at about 4 weeks or at about 12 weeks were pooled, since spike-specific TCR depth and breadth were not found to differ between the two schedules. TCR sequencing was performed for about 250 trial participants, of whom around 210 were given two doses of AZD1222 and around 26 were given two doses of MenACWY control vaccine. Trial participants were enrolled by age into 18-55, 56-69 and 70-plus year subgroups, with 148, 28 and 57 TCR-sequenced participants respectively. Overall results and qualifications from the work: Participants were mostly white British, with more females than males. The authors suggested clonal diversity may have been underestimated. Conclusions about previously exposed vaccinees are limited, since just five or six AZD1222 recipients were seropositive for SARS-CoV-2 at baseline. After two AZD1222 doses, both the breadth and the depth of spike-specific TCRs were significantly higher than at day 0 and than in MenACWY recipients. The 56-69-year group was small, and its depth increase did not reach significance, likely because of low power. Because no samples from the day 14 peak response were available, repertoires could be characterized only after the peak T cell response. CD4 TCRs associated with the vaccine covered the entire spike protein, and the dominant responses were in regions 160-218 and 743-854. Epitopes outside the regions mutated in the B.1.351 and B.1.1.7 variants were reportedly recognized by nearly half of the unique spike-specific TCRs.

The time point label for this specimen denotes: baseline before first vaccination. Samples from vaccinated people were obtained from the UK trials COV001 and COV002, which included a single-blind randomized controlled phase 2/3 trial of AZD1222 (ChAdOx1 nCoV-19) in healthy adults. For TCRbeta chain sequencing, PBMC samples from trial participants were taken at day 0 and at day 28 after the second dose. Concerning this clone itself: The antigen it binds to is not known. Per-base quality was not reported, and no clone a single base away is much larger than it.

The CDR3 regions of human TCRbeta chains were analyzed by immunosequencing. On the study's bioinformatics: TCRs in the repertoires were compared against a reference library of SARS-CoV-2-specific TCRs that had been generated with the MIRA antigen-specificity platform. Breadth was defined as the fraction of unique TCRs that were SARS-CoV-2-associated, and depth was defined as the fraction of total T cells that were SARS-CoV-2-associated. Using the MIRA data, every spike-specific TCR was mapped to the spike region that the TCR reacted to and assigned to either a CD4 or a CD8 class. Log10-transformed breadth and depth values were compared by one-way ANOVA with Sidak's multiple comparisons tests. The clones in this table, taken by TCRdb from immuneACCESS, are in-frame only. Not every clone is retained; where verified, under half of the shortfall comes from an unresolved V gene, and the cause of the rest is unknown. The V and J calls and clone size are taken from that table; D and trimming were inferred from the DNA. This sample holds some 130,000 clones; roughly 90% were observed only once. The ten largest clones take up 1.5% to 2% of the sample.

Sequences were derived from peripheral blood, sampled on day 0 of AZD1222 vaccination. The sequence was collected from an adult in good health.

The CDR3 amino acid sequence is: CASSIGAPGQGWNEQFF. The nucleotide sequence reads TGTGCCAGTAGTATCGGAGCGCCGGGACAGGGTTGGAATGAGCAGTTCTTC. The rearrangement combines TRBV19 with TRBJ2-1, with 9 central nucleotides matching TRBD1. The CDR3 goes from the cysteine to the phenylalanine over 17 residues. Kept here is only the CDR3 DNA, which spans 51 bases and is read in frame from base 1. Reading the germline V gene (reference sequence) gives CDR1 LNHDA and CDR2 SQIVND. V and J are trimmed by 3 bases and 7 bases, and the gene matches miss 13 bases of the junction.